The 18 T cell receptor beta chains below come from one sample, sequenced in a study of CD8+CD57+ T cells in acquired aplastic anemia. It was patients with CD8+CD57+ cell expansion by flow cytometry who were chosen for sequencing. Genomic DNA provided the template from which TCR beta VDJ and CDR3 profiles were obtained. TCRdb reanalysed the reads using MiXCR and keeps one entry per CDR3 protein. The sample shows about 190,000 distinct CDR3 sequences, around 45% of them seen only once. Sequencing was done on a sample of sorted CD4+, CD8+, or CD8+CD57+ T cells (not recorded which) from PBMCs. The receptors were sampled from a human donor with aplastic anemia.

The chain is built from TRBV2 and TRBJ2-7, with 7 bases identical to TRBD2. V shed 9 bases and J 3 bases; nucleotides not matched to a gene: 8. Germline assignment: CDR1 SNHLY and CDR2 FYNNEI. This CDR3 is 13 amino acids long. CDR3 region: CASGLVGLYEQYF. The CDR3 DNA follows: TGTGCCAGTGGACTAGTTGGACTCTACGAGCAGTACTTC.

The rearrangement links TRBV5-6 to TRBJ2-7; 7 nucleotides agree with TRBD1. The trim removed 0 bases at V and 12 bases at J, leaving 6 bases unmatched. The CDR3 spans 12 residues. Germline loops: CDR1 SGHDT, CDR2 YYEEEE. The CDR3 here is CASSLGRGRPYF. Here the CDR3 DNA reads TGTGCCAGCAGCTTGGGTAGGGGGCGCCCGTACTTC.

This chain uses TRBV15 with TRBJ2-3, with 10 bases identical to TRBD2. Looked up from germline, CDR1 is LNHNV and CDR2 is YYDKDF (reference sequence). The J segment lost 2 bases and the V segment lost 5 bases, leaving 7 bases of the junction unmatched. This CDR3 is built from 16 residues. The CDR3 here is CATSSYGTSDTDTQYF. CDR3 in DNA: TGTGCCACCAGCTCCTACGGGACTAGCGACACAGATACGCAGTATTTT.

This clonotype was detected many times. The V and J genes are TRBV19 and TRBJ1-3, with D unclear. The ends were cut back, 5 bases at V and 1 base at J, with 9 bases in the middle. The CDR3 loop spans 14 amino acids. The germline gives CDR1 LNHDA, CDR2 SQIVND (reference sequence). CDR3 amino acids: CASSFGESGNTIYF. As DNA, the CDR3 is TGTGCCAGTAGTTTCGGGGAATCTGGAAACACCATATATTTT.

V usage is TRBV10-3 and J usage is TRBJ2-5; no clear D. Trimming cost V 0 bases and J 1 base, with 12 bases left between them. The CDR3 sequence is 16 residues long. CDR1 ENHRY and CDR2 SYGVKD come from the germline V gene. The CDR3 nucleotides read TGTGCCATCAGTGAGTCCGCGGCAGCCTTCCAAGAGACCCAGTACTTC. This gives the protein CAISESAAAFQETQYF.

The chain links TRBV15 to TRBJ1-5, with TRBD1 as a possible D gene (5 bases). V lost 2 bases to trimming and J lost 3 bases, with 14 bases between them. The length of the CDR3 is 16 residues. Germline-derived CDR1 and CDR2 are LNHNV and YYDKDF (reference sequence). CDR3 bases: TGTGCCACCAGCAGATATCCCACAGGTATCAATCAGCCCCAGCATTTT. It translates to CATSRYPTGINQPQHF.

The sample holds a few counts of this clonotype. The genes are TRBV27 and TRBJ2-7; D possibly corresponds to TRBD2 (5 bases). CDR1 is MNHEY and CDR2 is SMNVEV in the germline V gene (reference sequence). There are 14 residues in the CDR3. V lost 3 bases and J 2 bases, leaving 11 bases between the germline ends. The CDR3 sequence: CASSFAADPYEQYF. CDR3 DNA: TGTGCCAGCAGTTTTGCAGCGGACCCCTACGAGCAGTACTTC.

A word on this clonotype: This could be a read error, since a much larger clone is one nucleotide away. The J gene is TRBJ2-7, the V gene TRBV6-1; TRBD1 matches at 8 bases. Germline V lookup: CDR1 MNHNS, CDR2 SASEGT. This CDR3 contains 14 residues. The CDR3 DNA is TGTGCCAGCAGATGGGACAGGCCCTCCTACGAGCAGCACTTC. Translating gives CASRWDRPSYEQHF.

In this sample, this clonotype turned up a few times. As DNA, the CDR3 is TGTGCCAGCAGCTTAACAGGGCAACTGTTTTTT. This encodes CASSLTGQLFF. This chain uses TRBV7-2 with TRBJ1-4, with D perhaps TRBD1 (6 bases). This CDR3 is 11 amino acids long. Trimming removed 2 bases at V and 12 bases at J, with 7 bases between. Germline-derived CDR1 and CDR2 are SGHTA and FQGNSA. Supplemented by reference TRBV7-2 and TRBJ1-4, the full variable domain reads GAGVSQSPSNKVTEKGKDVELRCDPISGHTALYWYRQSLGQGLEFLIYFQGNSAPDKSGLPSDRFSAERTGGSVSTLTIQRTQQEDSAVYLCASSLTGQLFFGSGTQLSVL.

In this sample, this clonotype turned up many times. The CDR3: CASSVGQGRDTIYF. The CDR3 region has the DNA TGTGCCAGCAGCGTGGGACAGGGGCGAGACACCATATATTTT. The chain has TRBV9 and TRBJ1-3; 10 bases agree with TRBD1. The germline gives CDR1 SGDLS, CDR2 YYNGEE. V lost 2 bases to trimming and J lost 8 bases; unmatched junction nucleotides: 4. The CDR3 has 14 amino acids.

The chain uses TRBV7-9 and TRBJ1-1; maybe TRBD1 (6 bases). The CDR3 totals 14 residues. Trimming stripped 5 bases from V and 1 base from J, with 11 bases between. Germline CDR1 and CDR2: SEHNR and FQNEAQ (reference sequence). The CDR3 loop reads CASSPGQSNTEAFF. CDR3 nucleotides: TGTGCCAGCAGCCCCGGACAGTCGAACACTGAAGCTTTCTTT.

This clonotype occurred a few times. The CDR3 loop is CASQDDYNSPLHF. The CDR3, as DNA: TGTGCCAGCCAAGATGATTATAATTCACCCCTCCACTTT. The rearrangement joins TRBV25-1 to TRBJ1-6; D is ambiguous. Between the trimmed V and J ends, which lost 8 bases and 4 bases, there was a span of 9 bases. The germline CDR1 and CDR2 sequences are MGHDK and SYGVNS. The CDR3 runs to 13 residues.

This clonotype was recorded many times. The chain carries TRBV11-3 and TRBJ2-7; D uncertain. V was cut by 4 bases and J by 4 bases, with 20 bases left in between. Germline V gene sequence: CDR1 SGHNT, CDR2 YENEEA. The CDR3 sequence is 16 residues long. Here the CDR3 reads CASSSLQPLGPYEQYF. The CDR3 nucleotides read TGTGCCAGCAGCTCCCTACAGCCCCTCGGCCCATACGAGCAGTACTTC.

The chain employs TRBV29-1 and TRBJ1-2; 7 bases map to TRBD1. Germline-derived CDR1 and CDR2 are SQVTM and ANQGSEA. V lost 6 bases and J lost 4; bases outside the gene matches: 2. The CDR3 is 11 residues long. CDR3 sequence reads: CSVGTVYGYTF. As DNA, the CDR3 is TGCAGCGTAGGGACAGTCTATGGCTACACCTTC. Full variable domain (remainder filled in from reference TRBV29-1 and TRBJ1-2): SAVISQKPSRDICQRGTSLTIQCQVDSQVTMMFWYRQQPGQSLTLIATANQGSEATYESGFVIDKFPISRPNLTFSTLTVSNMSPEDSSIYLCSVGTVYGYTFGSGTRLTVV.

There are many counts of this clonotype. Mismatch with germline at one junction end may stem from a read error. The V and J genes are TRBV7-7 and TRBJ2-1; 10 positions agree with TRBD2. CDR1 and CDR2 from the germline V gene are SSHAT and FNYEAQ (reference sequence). The CDR3 runs to 15 residues. The CDR3 reads CASSPISGRNGEQFF. As DNA, the CDR3 is TGTGCTAGCAGCCCGATTAGCGGGAGGAACGGCGAGCAGTTCTTC.

The genes are TRBV2 and TRBJ1-2; a weak D match, TRBD1 (6 bases). The CDR3 runs to 15 residues. Per the germline V gene, CDR1 is SNHLY and CDR2 is FYNNEI. V was clipped by 5 bases and J by 0 bases, with 13 bases between them. CDR3 region: CASSQSQGSNYGYTF. For the CDR3, the DNA is TGTGCCAGCAGTCAGTCCCAGGGGTCTAACTATGGCTACACCTTC.

This clonotype appeared a single time. V usage is TRBV15 and J usage is TRBJ2-3, with a possible D match to TRBD2 (6 bases). The V and J ends lost 5 bases and 6 bases respectively, with 21 bases between them. The germline V gene encodes CDR1 LNHNV and CDR2 YYDKDF (reference sequence). CDR3 length equals 16 residues. Here the CDR3 reads CATSPRAGGGGDTQYF. The CDR3 coding sequence is TGTGCCACCAGCCCCCGAGCCGGGGGTGGTGGGGATACGCAGTATTTT.

This clonotype showed up just a few times. The chain combines TRBV25-1 with TRBJ2-2; no definite D call. The length of the CDR3 is 15 residues. Germline-derived CDR1 and CDR2 are MGHDK and SYGVNS. V dropped 6 bases and J dropped 0 bases, with 11 bases sitting between them. CDR3 bases: TGTGCCAGCAGCACGCTCGTACCGAACACCGGGGAGCTGTTTTTT. Translating it yields CASSTLVPNTGELFF.